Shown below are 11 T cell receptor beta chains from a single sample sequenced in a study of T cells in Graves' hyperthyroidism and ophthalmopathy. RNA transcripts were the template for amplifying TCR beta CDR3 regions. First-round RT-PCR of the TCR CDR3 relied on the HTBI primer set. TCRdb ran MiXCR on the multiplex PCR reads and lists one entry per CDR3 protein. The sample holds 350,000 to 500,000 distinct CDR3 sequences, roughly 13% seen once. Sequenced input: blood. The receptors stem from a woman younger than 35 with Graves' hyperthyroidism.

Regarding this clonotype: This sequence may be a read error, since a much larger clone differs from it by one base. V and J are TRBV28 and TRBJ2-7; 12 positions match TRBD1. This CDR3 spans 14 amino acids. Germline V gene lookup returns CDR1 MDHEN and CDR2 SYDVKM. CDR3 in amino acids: CASSGTGGSYKQYF. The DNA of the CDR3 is TGTGCCAGCAGTGGGACAGGGGGCTCCTACAAGCAGTACTTC. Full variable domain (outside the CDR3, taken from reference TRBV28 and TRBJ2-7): DVKVTQSSRYLVKRTGEKVFLECVQDMDHENMFWYRQDPGLGLRLIYFSYDVKMKEKGDIPEGYSVSREKKERFSLILESASTNQTSMYLCASSGTGGSYKQYFGPGTRLTVT.

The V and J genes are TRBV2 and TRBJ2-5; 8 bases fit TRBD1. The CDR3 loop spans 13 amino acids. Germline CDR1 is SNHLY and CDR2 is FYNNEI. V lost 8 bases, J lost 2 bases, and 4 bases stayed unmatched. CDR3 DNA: TGTGCCAGCTTTTACAGGGGGCAAGAGACCCAGTACTTC. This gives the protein CASFYRGQETQYF. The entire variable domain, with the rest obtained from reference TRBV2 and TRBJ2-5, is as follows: EPEVTQTPSHQVTQMGQEVILRCVPISNHLYFYWYRQILGQKVEFLVSFYNNEISEKSEIFDDQFSVERPDGSNFTLKIRSTKLEDSAMYFCASFYRGQETQYFGPGTRLLVL.

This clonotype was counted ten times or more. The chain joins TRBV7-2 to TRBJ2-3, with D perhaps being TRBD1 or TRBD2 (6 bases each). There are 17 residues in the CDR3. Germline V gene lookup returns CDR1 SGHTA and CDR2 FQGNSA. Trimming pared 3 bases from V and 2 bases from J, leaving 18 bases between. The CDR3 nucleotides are TGTGCCAGCAGCTTGGAGGGTCACGGGACAAACACAGATACGCAGTATTTT. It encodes CASSLEGHGTNTDTQYF.

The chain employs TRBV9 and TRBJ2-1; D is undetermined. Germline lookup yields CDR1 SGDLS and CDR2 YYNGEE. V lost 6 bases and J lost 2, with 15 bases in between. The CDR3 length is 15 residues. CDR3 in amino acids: CASTAGPDPYNEQFF. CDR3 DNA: TGTGCCAGCACCGCCGGACCAGACCCCTACAATGAGCAGTTCTTC.

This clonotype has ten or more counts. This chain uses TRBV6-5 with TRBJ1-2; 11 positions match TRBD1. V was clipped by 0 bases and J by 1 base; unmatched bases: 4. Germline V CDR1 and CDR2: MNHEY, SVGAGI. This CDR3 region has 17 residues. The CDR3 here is CASSYSPGTGGNYGYTF. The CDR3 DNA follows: TGTGCCAGCAGTTACTCACCCGGGACAGGGGGTAACTATGGCTACACCTTC.

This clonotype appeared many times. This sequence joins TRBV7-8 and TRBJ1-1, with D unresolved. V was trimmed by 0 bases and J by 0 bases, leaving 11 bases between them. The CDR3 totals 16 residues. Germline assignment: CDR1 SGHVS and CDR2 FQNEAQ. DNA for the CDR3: TGTGCCAGCAGCTTAGCAGCGGCAGGCATGAACACTGAAGCTTTCTTT. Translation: CASSLAAAGMNTEAFF.

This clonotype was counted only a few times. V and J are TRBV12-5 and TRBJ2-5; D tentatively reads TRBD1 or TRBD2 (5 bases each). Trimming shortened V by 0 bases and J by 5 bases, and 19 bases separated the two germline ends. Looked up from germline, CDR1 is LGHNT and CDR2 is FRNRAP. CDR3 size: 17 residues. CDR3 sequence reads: CASGLVLGVPESETQYF. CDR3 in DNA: TGTGCTAGTGGTTTGGTACTGGGGGTCCCTGAATCGGAGACCCAGTACTTC.

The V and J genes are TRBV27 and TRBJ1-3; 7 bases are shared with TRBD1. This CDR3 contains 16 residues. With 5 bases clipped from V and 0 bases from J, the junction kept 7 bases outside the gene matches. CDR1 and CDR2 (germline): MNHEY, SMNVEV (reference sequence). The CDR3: CASSRGQYSSGNTIYF. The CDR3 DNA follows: TGTGCCAGCAGTCGGGGACAGTATAGCTCTGGAAACACCATATATTTT.

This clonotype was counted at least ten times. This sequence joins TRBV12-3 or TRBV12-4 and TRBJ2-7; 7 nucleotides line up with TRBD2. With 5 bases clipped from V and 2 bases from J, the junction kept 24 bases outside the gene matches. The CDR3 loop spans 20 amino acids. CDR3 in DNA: TGTGCCAGCAGTATGGATAGCTGGGGGGGGAATAGCGGGTCCACCTACGAGCAGTACTTC. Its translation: CASSMDSWGGNSGSTYEQYF.

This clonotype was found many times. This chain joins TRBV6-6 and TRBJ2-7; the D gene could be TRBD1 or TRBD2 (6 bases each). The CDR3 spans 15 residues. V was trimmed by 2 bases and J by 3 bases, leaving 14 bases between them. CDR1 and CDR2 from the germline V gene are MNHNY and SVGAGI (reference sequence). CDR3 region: CASSYTQGTYYEQYF. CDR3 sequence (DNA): TGTGCCAGCAGTTACACGCAGGGGACTTACTACGAGCAGTACTTC.

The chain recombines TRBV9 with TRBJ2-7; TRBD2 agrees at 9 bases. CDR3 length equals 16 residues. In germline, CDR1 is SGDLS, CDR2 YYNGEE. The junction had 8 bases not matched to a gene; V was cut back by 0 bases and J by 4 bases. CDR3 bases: TGTGCCAGCAGCGTAGGTGGTAGCGGGAGTCGGTACGAGCAGTACTTC. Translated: CASSVGGSGSRYEQYF. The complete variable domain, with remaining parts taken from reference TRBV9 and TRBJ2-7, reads DSGVTQTPKHLITATGQRVTLRCSPRSGDLSVYWYQQSLDQGLQFLIQYYNGEERAKGNILERFSAQQFPDLHSELNLSSLELGDSALYFCASSVGGSGSRYEQYFGPGTRLTVT.